This T cell receptor (beta chain) is from a study of shared T cell receptors in the human thymus. Repertoires were generated with immunoSEQ multiplex PCR, while TCRdb's copy carries only in-frame clones and drops some. Of 500,000 to 750,000 clones detected, roughly 90% appear once; the ten largest clones hold 0.0095% to 0.011%. Germline V gene sequence: CDR1 MGHRA, CDR2 YSYEKL. V trimming: 1 base; J trimming: 6 bases; junction bases outside the gene matches: 6. CDR3 length: 15 residues. The same data also went into a second study, on human thymus T cells.

Sequenced: thymocytes. The chain combines TRBV4-1 with TRBJ2-1; 7 bases fit TRBD1. This sequence originates from a boy under two years old with a congenital heart defect. The CDR3 bases are TGCGCCAGCAGCCAAGGCCCGAGACAGGGCAATGAGCAGTTCTTC. As protein: CASSQGPRQGNEQFF.